Below are 10 T cell receptor beta chains sequenced from a single sample in a study of blood T cell repertoires in COVID-19. The method was immunoSEQ multiplex PCR; TCRdb's version includes in-frame clones alone and lacks a portion of them. Here the sample spans 150,000 to 200,000 clones, 70% to 90% being singletons. The sequencing input was peripheral blood. All receptors come from a human donor with active or convalescent COVID-19. The donor label of this sample is uncertain.

This sequence joins TRBV6-1 and TRBJ2-7; 10 bases align to TRBD1. Germline V gives CDR1 MNHNS, CDR2 SASEGT. With V trimmed by 3 bases and J by 4 bases, 21 bases remained unmatched. The CDR3 covers 20 residues. The CDR3 DNA follows: TGTGCCAGCAGTGACGCCTCAGGTGGACTCGCGGGGACAGGGGCATACGAGCAGTACTTC. Its translation is CASSDASGGLAGTGAYEQYF.

The rearrangement links TRBV28 to TRBJ1-4, with D maybe TRBD1 (6 bases). Germline CDR1 MDHEN, CDR2 SYDVKM. The CDR3 contains 15 residues. V was pared by 3 bases and J by 1 base, with 9 bases between. The CDR3 sequence is CASSFSGVTNEKLFF. The CDR3 region has the DNA TGTGCCAGCAGTTTCTCAGGGGTAACTAATGAAAAACTGTTTTTT. The variable domain in full, completed from reference TRBV28 and TRBJ1-4, reads DVKVTQSSRYLVKRTGEKVFLECVQDMDHENMFWYRQDPGLGLRLIYFSYDVKMKEKGDIPEGYSVSREKKERFSLILESASTNQTSMYLCASSFSGVTNEKLFFGSGTQLSVL.

CDR3 loop: CSVKQGLAYGYTF. DNA for the CDR3: TGCAGCGTTAAACAGGGGTTGGCCTATGGCTACACCTTC. The chain employs TRBV29-1 and TRBJ1-2; 7 bases match TRBD1. This CDR3 has 13 residues. The germline CDR1 and CDR2 sequences are SQVTM and ANQGSEA. V was clipped by 5 bases and J by 4 bases; unmatched bases: 7.

This clone has only one observation. The gene calls are TRBV29-1 and TRBJ1-4, with D hard to call. CDR3 length: 12 residues. Germline loops: CDR1 SQVTM, CDR2 ANQGSEA. V lost 7 bases and J lost 7, with 13 bases in between. The CDR3 here is CSARGGSEKLFF. DNA of the CDR3: TGCAGCGCCCGGGGAGGGAGTGAAAAACTGTTTTTT.

CDR3 loop: CASSYGLDRGRAYGYTF. In nucleotides, the CDR3 is TGTGCCAGCAGTTACGGTTTGGATCGTGGCAGGGCCTATGGCTACACCTTC. This chain connects TRBV6-2 or TRBV6-3 to TRBJ1-2; maybe TRBD1 (5 bases). Germline V gives CDR1 MNHEY, CDR2 SVGEGT. CDR3 length: 17 amino acids. V was pared by 2 bases and J by 4 bases, with 20 bases between.

The V call is TRBV3-1 (or the pseudogene TRBV3-2), the J call TRBJ1-4; the D is unclear. The V gene's germline CDR1 is LGHDT and CDR2 YNNKEL (reference sequence). V dropped 1 base and J dropped 7 bases, with 10 bases sitting between them. This CDR3 spans 14 amino acids. The CDR3 DNA is TGTGCCAGCAGCCAAGGGTTTCGGGGTGAAAAACTGTTTTTT. Translation gives CASSQGFRGEKLFF.

The J gene is TRBJ2-7, the V gene TRBV27; 9 nucleotides align to TRBD2. The CDR3 runs 13 residues. The germline V gene has CDR1 MNHEY and CDR2 SMNVEV (reference sequence). V was clipped by 8 bases and J by 6 bases; unmatched bases: 8. CDR3 residues: CASFSSGEAEQYF. Here the CDR3 DNA reads TGTGCCAGCTTTTCTAGCGGGGAGGCCGAGCAGTACTTC.

The rearrangement joins TRBV30 to TRBJ1-6, with a possible D match to TRBD1 (6 bases). V lost 1 base to trimming and J lost 7 bases, with 11 bases between them. The CDR3 has 14 amino acids. The germline CDR1 and CDR2 sequences are GTSNPN and SVGIG (reference sequence). The CDR3 spells CAWSAIQGNSPLHF. The CDR3, as DNA: TGTGCCTGGAGTGCGATCCAGGGGAATTCACCCCTCCACTTT.

The genes are TRBV4-2 and TRBJ1-2; no firm D call. Trimming pared 1 base from V and 0 bases from J, leaving 18 bases between. Per the germline V gene, CDR1 is LGHNA and CDR2 is YNFKEQ. The CDR3 totals 18 residues. This chain's CDR3 is CASSQGRDLSWTNYGYTF. The DNA of the CDR3 is TGTGCCAGCAGCCAAGGGCGGGATTTAAGTTGGACTAACTATGGCTACACCTTC.

The chain has TRBV9 and TRBJ2-1; 15 nucleotides agree with TRBD2. This CDR3 contains 18 residues. CDR1 and CDR2 (germline): SGDLS, YYNGEE. J lost 7 bases, V lost 6 bases, and 14 bases had no gene match. This chain's CDR3 is CASMRSSGTSGRINEQFF. CDR3 in DNA: TGTGCCAGCATGAGGTCCTCCGGGACTAGCGGGAGGATTAATGAGCAGTTCTTC.